This T cell receptor beta chain was recorded in a study of cytomegalovirus exposure and HLA in healthy donors. Some clones are missing from TCRdb's copy, which holds only in-frame ones; the method was immunoSEQ multiplex PCR. The table has some 110,000 clones, roughly 82% seen once. The clonotype originates from a young man in good health and CMV-seronegative. The specimen was PBMCs.

The CDR3 sequence: CASSEEREVWNEQFF. The DNA of the CDR3 is TGTGCCAGCAGTGAAGAGCGGGAGGTTTGGAATGAGCAGTTCTTC. The chain employs TRBV2 and TRBJ2-1; 9 nucleotides align to TRBD2. With V trimmed by 1 base and J by 7 bases, 5 bases remained unmatched. This CDR3 contains 15 residues. Germline CDR1 is SNHLY and CDR2 is FYNNEI.